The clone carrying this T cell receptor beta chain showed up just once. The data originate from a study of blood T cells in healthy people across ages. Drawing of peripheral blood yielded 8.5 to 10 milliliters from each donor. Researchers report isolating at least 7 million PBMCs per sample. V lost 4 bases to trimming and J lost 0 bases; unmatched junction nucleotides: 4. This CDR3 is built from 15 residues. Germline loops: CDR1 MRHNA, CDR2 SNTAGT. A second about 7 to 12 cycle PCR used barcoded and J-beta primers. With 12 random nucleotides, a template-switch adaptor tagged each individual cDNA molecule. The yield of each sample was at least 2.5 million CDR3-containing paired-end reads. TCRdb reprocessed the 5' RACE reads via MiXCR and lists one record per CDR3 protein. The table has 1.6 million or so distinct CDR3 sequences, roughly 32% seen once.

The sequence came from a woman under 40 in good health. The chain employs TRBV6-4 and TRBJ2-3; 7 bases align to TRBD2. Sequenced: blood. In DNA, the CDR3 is TGTGCCAGCAGTGTTAGTAGCGGGAGCACAGATACGCAGTATTTT. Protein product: CASSVSSGSTDTQYF.